A selection of T cell receptor beta chains follows, all from one sample in a study of control samples from healthy donors and cancer patients. The table came from immunoSEQ multiplex PCR; TCRdb's copy has only in-frame clones and leaves some out. Among some 110,000 clones listed, 75% to 90% were seen once. The sample comprised PBMCs. The source is a woman between 50 and 59 years old with colorectal cancer. CDR3s include the opening cysteine and the closing phenylalanine or tryptophan. Fields, in order: clone size, D gene, J gene, V gene, CDR3 protein, CDR3 DNA. A D gene is named only where the DNA matches it firmly. Expanded clones are given a class, and other clones once, few, many or no size at all.

NA | NA | TRBJ1-1 | TRBV6-5 | CASRPPLDGNTEAFF | TGTGCCAGCCGACCTCCTTTAGACGGGAACACTGAAGCTTTCTTT
once | NA | TRBJ2-7 | TRBV18 | CASSPDGLSYEQYF | TGTGCCAGCTCACCAGACGGTCTGTCCTACGAGCAGTACTTC
NA | NA | TRBJ2-2 | TRBV7-3 | CASSPRNTGELFF | TGTGCCAGCAGCCCGCGGAACACCGGGGAGCTGTTTTTT
NA | TRBD2 | TRBJ2-7 | TRBV28 | CATEAGVSYEQYF | TGTGCCACCGAAGCGGGAGTGAGTTACGAGCAGTACTTC
NA | TRBD1 | TRBJ1-1 | TRBV11-2 | CASSQQGADTEAFF | TGTGCCAGCAGCCAACAGGGGGCCGACACTGAAGCTTTCTTT
few | TRBD2 | TRBJ2-1 | TRBV28 | CASNLAGEISYNEQFF | TGTGCCAGCAATCTAGCGGGAGAGATATCCTACAATGAGCAGTTCTTC
NA | NA | TRBJ2-5 | TRBV29-1 | CSVVILGGSETQYF | TGCAGCGTTGTAATCTTAGGGGGGTCGGAGACCCAGTACTTC
few | NA | TRBJ1-3 | TRBV5-5 | CASSLAGRPRPGNTIYF | TGTGCCAGCAGCTTGGCGGGACGGCCTAGACCTGGAAACACCATATATTTT
NA | TRBD2 | TRBJ2-1 | TRBV28 | CASSGRLSGRAYNEQFF | TGTGCCAGCAGTGGGAGACTAAGCGGGAGGGCCTACAATGAGCAGTTCTTC
NA | TRBD1 | TRBJ2-7 | TRBV6-5 | CASRRGQGERGEQYF | TGTGCCAGCAGAAGGGGACAGGGGGAAAGGGGCGAGCAGTACTTC